The next 11 T cell receptor beta chains were all read from a single sample in a study of spatial heterogeneity in lung cancer. The time point was: sample taken at primary tumor resection. Tumor, nontumor lung or frozen PBMC supplied whole RNA, sequenced without sorting. TCRdb redid the calling of the 5' RACE reads with MiXCR, one entry per CDR3 protein. The sample includes about 38,000 distinct CDR3 sequences, roughly 5% of them seen just once. Sequences were derived from PBMCs, sampled at surgery. The receptors were sampled from a female donor with early-stage non-small cell lung cancer.

In this sample, this clonotype turned up many times. The chain employs TRBV19 and TRBJ2-3; tentatively, D is TRBD1 or TRBD2 (5 bases each). In germline, CDR1 is LNHDA, CDR2 SQIVND (reference sequence). The CDR3 loop spans 18 amino acids. The V gene lost 6 bases and the J gene lost 1 base, with 23 bases spanning the gap. In DNA, the CDR3 is TGTGCCAGTAGGCCATTCGGACCCGGGGCCATCGGCACAGATACGCAGTATTTT. Translated: CASRPFGPGAIGTDTQYF.

Many counts were recorded for this clonotype. This chain's CDR3 is CASGGRGVGQETQYF. The DNA of the CDR3 is TGTGCTAGTGGAGGTAGGGGGGTTGGGCAAGAGACCCAGTACTTC. The chain couples TRBV12-5 to TRBJ2-5; D is possibly TRBD1 or TRBD2 (6 bases each). This CDR3 is 15 amino acids long. Trimming stripped 6 bases from V and 2 bases from J, with 16 bases between. Germline-derived CDR1 and CDR2 are LGHNT and FRNRAP.

This clonotype came up many times. This chain joins TRBV7-3 and TRBJ1-1, with a weak D call TRBD1 (6 bases). The germline V gene encodes CDR1 SGHTA and CDR2 FQGTGA. This CDR3 has 14 amino acids. The ends were cut back, 4 bases at V and 1 base at J, with 10 bases in the middle. The CDR3 DNA reads TGTGCCAGCAGCTCCCCGGGACAGAACACTGAAGCTTTCTTT. This encodes CASSSPGQNTEAFF.

In its sample, this clonotype was seen a few times. The rearrangement links TRBV28 to TRBJ1-3; D is unresolved. Germline loops: CDR1 MDHEN, CDR2 SYDVKM. The CDR3 extends over 14 amino acids. Trimming removed 10 bases at V and 1 base at J, with 14 bases between. The CDR3 DNA reads TGTGCCACCAGATTCCCGGGTTCTGGAAACACCATATATTTT. Translated, it gives CATRFPGSGNTIYF.

This clonotype appeared a few times. The V gene is TRBV20-1, the J gene TRBJ2-7; TRBD2 agrees at 7 bases. Germline V gene lookup returns CDR1 DFQATT and CDR2 SNEGSKA (reference sequence). The CDR3 covers 15 residues. V trimming: 5 bases; J trimming: 2 bases; junction bases outside the gene matches: 12. CDR3 sequence reads: CSAFNTQAGAYEQYF. DNA of the CDR3: TGCAGTGCTTTCAACACTCAGGCGGGAGCCTACGAGCAGTACTTC.

This clonotype has a count of ten or more. The J gene is TRBJ1-1, the V gene TRBV28; D remains ambiguous. Germline CDR1 reads MDHEN; CDR2 reads SYDVKM. The ends were cut back, 2 bases at V and 7 bases at J, with 11 bases in the middle. The CDR3 spans 13 residues. In DNA form, the CDR3 reads TGTGCCAGCAGTTTAGGAAGGGCGCATGAAGCTTTCTTT. Encoded protein: CASSLGRAHEAFF.

V and J are TRBV6-5 and TRBJ2-7, with D hard to call. Trimming removed 6 bases from V and 2 bases from J, with 17 bases in between. This CDR3 comprises 15 residues. CDR1 is MNHEY and CDR2 is SVGAGI in the germline V gene. As DNA, the CDR3 is TGTGCCAGCAGCCCTTCCACAAGTATCCCCTACGAGCAGTACTTC. This translates into CASSPSTSIPYEQYF.

J is TRBJ2-7 and V is TRBV4-2; D assignment may be TRBD1 or TRBD2 (7 bases each). Germline CDR1 and CDR2: LGHNA and YNFKEQ. The V and J ends lost 4 bases and 3 bases respectively, with 16 bases between them. This CDR3 is built from 15 residues. CDR3 DNA: TGTGCCAGCAGCCTCCAGGGGGGGGAAAACTACGAGCAGTACTTC. Translated: CASSLQGGENYEQYF.

The chain combines TRBV7-9 with TRBJ2-1; D unresolved. This CDR3 has 14 residues. V lost 0 bases and J lost 8, with 11 bases in between. Germline V gene lookup returns CDR1 SEHNR and CDR2 FQNEAQ (reference sequence). The CDR3 DNA sequence: TGTGCCAGCAGCTTAGCGCCCGCTCGGGATGAGCAGTTCTTC. It encodes CASSLAPARDEQFF.

This clonotype appeared a few times. The V call is TRBV27, the J call TRBJ2-3; the D gene is possibly TRBD2 (5 bases). The CDR3 is made up of 16 amino acids. Per germline, CDR1 MNHEY and CDR2 SMNVEV (reference sequence). Trimming stripped 4 bases from V and 2 bases from J, with 16 bases between. DNA of the CDR3: TGTGCCAGCAGTTCCCCTAGCCGGACCCCCACAGATACGCAGTATTTT. This encodes CASSSPSRTPTDTQYF.

The sample holds many counts of this clonotype. The rearrangement joins TRBV27 to TRBJ1-1, with D unclear. V was shortened by 6 bases and J by 3 bases, with 14 bases between the two germline ends. CDR1 is MNHEY and CDR2 is SMNVEV in the germline V gene (reference sequence). This CDR3 has 14 residues. The CDR3 sequence is CASRRSGRDTEAFF. CDR3 coding DNA: TGTGCCAGCAGGAGAAGTGGAAGGGACACTGAAGCTTTCTTT.